Listed here are 29 T cell receptor beta chains from one sample, sequenced in a study of cytomegalovirus exposure and HLA in healthy donors. Primers included in the PCR were 60 Vbeta and 13 Jbeta primers. The assay was immunoSEQ multiplex PCR, and TCRdb's table has in-frame clones only and misses some. The sample holds about 130,000 clones, approximately 80% seen once. The sequenced material came from PBMCs. These receptors were collected from a woman aged 18-29 years in good health and CMV-seropositive.

This clone was recorded a few times. The chain is built from TRBV6-5 and TRBJ1-5; 7 bases agree with TRBD1. This CDR3 is built from 14 residues. J lost 5 bases, V lost 4 bases, and 5 bases had no gene match. CDR1 and CDR2 (germline): MNHEY, SVGAGI. This CDR3 is CASSLYRGDQPQHF. The CDR3 region has the DNA TGTGCCAGCAGTTTATACAGGGGTGATCAGCCCCAGCATTTT.

The V and J genes are TRBV11-2 and TRBJ2-7; D remains ambiguous. There are 12 residues in the CDR3. V lost 0 bases, J lost 7 bases, and 7 bases lay in between. Germline CDR1 reads SGHAT; CDR2 reads FQNNGV. CDR3 protein: CASSLEEQEQYF. The CDR3 bases are TGTGCCAGCAGCTTAGAGGAACAGGAGCAGTACTTC.

The gene calls are TRBV18 and TRBJ1-1; 7 nucleotides agree with TRBD1. With V trimmed by 2 bases and J by 2 bases, 8 bases remained unmatched. This CDR3 comprises 16 residues. Per germline, CDR1 KGHSH and CDR2 LQKENI. This CDR3 reads CASSPSQNRGNTEAFF. Written as DNA, the CDR3 is TGTGCCAGCTCACCATCGCAAAACAGGGGCAACACTGAAGCTTTCTTT.

The chain carries TRBV6-5 and TRBJ2-3, with 7 bases identical to TRBD1. The J segment lost 6 bases and the V segment lost 5 bases, leaving 8 bases of the junction unmatched. CDR3 length equals 14 residues. CDR1 and CDR2 from the germline V gene are MNHEY and SVGAGI. The CDR3 protein is CASSRDSRGDTQYF. The CDR3 nucleotides read TGTGCCAGCAGTCGGGACAGCCGCGGGGATACGCAGTATTTT.

There are a few counts of this clone. The chain has TRBV9 and TRBJ2-3; 13 bases align to TRBD2. The trim removed 5 bases at V and 1 base at J, leaving 7 bases unmatched. This CDR3 spans 17 amino acids. CDR1 and CDR2 (germline): SGDLS, YYNGEE. CDR3 sequence: CASSPPGTSGGTDTQYF. CDR3 bases: TGTGCCAGCAGTCCTCCCGGGACTAGCGGGGGCACAGATACGCAGTATTTT.

The V and J genes are TRBV4-1 and TRBJ2-7, with a tentative D call TRBD2 (7 bases). Germline CDR1 and CDR2: MGHRA and YSYEKL. Between the trimmed V and J ends, which lost 1 base and 5 bases, there was a span of 15 bases. The CDR3 has 15 residues. The CDR3 DNA reads TGCGCCAGCAGCCAAGTAGGGACGGGGGGCGACGAGCAGTACTTC. It codes for CASSQVGTGGDEQYF.

Here the CDR3 reads CASSQGENSNQPQHF. The CDR3 bases are TGCGCCAGCAGCCAAGGGGAGAATAGCAATCAGCCCCAGCATTTT. The rearrangement links TRBV4-1 to TRBJ1-5; D is unresolved. From germline, CDR1 is MGHRA and CDR2 YSYEKL. The CDR3 contains 15 residues. Between the trimmed V and J ends, which lost 1 base and 0 bases, there was a span of 7 bases.

The chain couples TRBV10-1 to TRBJ2-1; 9 bases align to TRBD2. This CDR3 contains 15 residues. V gave up 6 bases and J gave up 6 bases; unmatched junction bases: 9. Germline-derived CDR1 and CDR2 are WNHNN and SYGVQD (reference sequence). CDR3 bases: TGCGCCAGCAGCTGGACTAGCGCACTGATCAATGAGCAGTTCTTC. Translating gives CASSWTSALINEQFF.

The CDR3 DNA follows: TGTGCCAGCAGTCCCGCGGGGGCCCCCGGGGAGCTGTTTTTT. Residues: CASSPAGAPGELFF. This chain uses TRBV28 with TRBJ2-2, with D perhaps matching TRBD2 (7 bases). Trimming removed 5 bases at V and 6 bases at J, with 13 bases between. Germline V gene lookup returns CDR1 MDHEN and CDR2 SYDVKM. The CDR3 has 14 amino acids.

V is TRBV10-3 and J is TRBJ2-7; possible D gene TRBD1, 5 bases. The CDR3 loop spans 15 amino acids. Trimming shortened V by 2 bases and J by 4 bases, and 15 bases separated the two germline ends. CDR1 is ENHRY and CDR2 is SYGVKD in the germline V gene. The CDR3 DNA sequence: TGTGCCATCAGTGAGGGCCCAGGGATGGGGTACGAGCAGTACTTC. Encoded protein: CAISEGPGMGYEQYF.

A few counts support this clone. This rearrangement joins TRBV4-1 to TRBJ2-5, with D maybe TRBD2 (7 bases). The CDR3 sequence is 13 residues long. The germline gives CDR1 MGHRA, CDR2 YSYEKL. V shed 5 bases and J shed 5 bases, with 12 bases lying between them. CDR3 region: CASSRGGAETQYF. The CDR3 nucleotides read TGCGCCAGCAGCAGGGGGGGGGCGGAGACCCAGTACTTC.

This clone was detected only once. This chain's CDR3 is CASSPGTGEITGELFF. The CDR3 coding sequence is TGTGCCAGCAGCCCGGGGACAGGGGAAATTACCGGGGAGCTGTTTTTT. The rearrangement uses TRBV7-3 and TRBJ2-2; 10 nucleotides line up with TRBD1. V lost 5 bases to trimming and J lost 5 bases; unmatched junction nucleotides: 8. From germline, CDR1 is SGHTA and CDR2 FQGTGA. The CDR3 covers 16 residues.

This CDR3 reads CAWSVSTAGGSSYNEQFF. DNA for the CDR3: TGTGCCTGGAGTGTAAGCACGGCGGGGGGGAGCTCCTACAATGAGCAGTTCTTC. This rearrangement joins TRBV30 to TRBJ2-1, with TRBD2 identical over 9 bases. Trimming cost V 0 bases and J 0 bases; bases outside gene matches: 9. Germline assignment: CDR1 GTSNPN and CDR2 SVGIG (reference sequence). The CDR3 spans 18 residues.

This clone was counted only a few times. The rearrangement joins TRBV7-9 to TRBJ2-2; tentative D call: TRBD1 (6 bases). The CDR3 loop spans 12 amino acids. Trimming shortened V by 6 bases and J by 11 bases, and 13 bases separated the two germline ends. Germline V gene data show CDR1 as SEHNR and CDR2 as FQNEAQ (reference sequence). CDR3 coding DNA: TGTGCCAGCAGTCCATACAGGGACGAGCTGTTTTTT. Translating it yields CASSPYRDELFF.

The chain has TRBV5-4 and TRBJ2-7; maybe TRBD1 (6 bases). Trimming took 5 bases from V and 3 from J, leaving 15 bases between them. CDR3 length: 14 amino acids. Germline CDR1 and CDR2: SGHNT and YYREEE (reference sequence). The CDR3 spells CASSQQTGRYEQYF. CDR3 DNA: TGTGCCAGCAGTCAACAGACAGGACGCTACGAGCAGTACTTC.

This clone appeared a single time. The rearrangement uses TRBV2 and TRBJ1-2; 7 bases match TRBD1. V dropped 6 bases and J dropped 3; count of bases not matched to a gene: 7. This CDR3 region has 14 residues. From germline, CDR1 is SNHLY and CDR2 FYNNEI. For the CDR3, the DNA is TGTGCCAGCAGGCCTCTCCAGGGGGACTATGGCTACACCTTC. Translating gives CASRPLQGDYGYTF.

The gene calls are TRBV7-3 and TRBJ2-1; TRBD2 agrees at 8 bases. Germline trimming cut 3 bases from V and 2 bases from J; bases unmatched to any gene: 3. This CDR3 is built from 15 residues. In germline, CDR1 is SGHTA, CDR2 FQGTGA. The CDR3 spells CASSFSRGAYNEQFF. The DNA for the CDR3 is TGTGCCAGCAGCTTTTCGCGGGGGGCCTACAATGAGCAGTTCTTC. The full variable domain, with the rest looked up from reference TRBV7-3 and TRBJ2-1, is GAGVSQTPSNKVTEKGKYVELRCDPISGHTALYWYRQSLGQGPEFLIYFQGTGAADDSGLPNDRFFAVRPEGSVSTLKIQRTERGDSAVYLCASSFSRGAYNEQFFGPGTRLTVL.

The chain carries TRBV18 and TRBJ2-7; perhaps TRBD1 as D (5 bases). Trimming pared 2 bases from V and 0 bases from J, leaving 5 bases between. The CDR3 spans 13 residues. Germline loops: CDR1 KGHSH, CDR2 LQKENI. The CDR3 is CASSPDSSYEQYF. In nucleotides, the CDR3 is TGTGCCAGCTCACCAGACAGCTCCTACGAGCAGTACTTC.

The chain uses TRBV29-1 and TRBJ2-7; 8 positions match TRBD2. The CDR3 is made up of 13 amino acids. The V gene's germline CDR1 is SQVTM and CDR2 ANQGSEA. The junction had 5 bases not matched to a gene; V was cut back by 7 bases and J by 0 bases. In DNA form, the CDR3 reads TGCAGCGCCGGGGGGGGGCTCTCCTACGAGCAGTACTTC. Encoded protein: CSAGGGLSYEQYF.

The chain links TRBV18 to TRBJ2-7, with 7 bases aligning to TRBD1. Germline assignment: CDR1 KGHSH and CDR2 LQKENI. The length of the CDR3 is 16 residues. Trimming removed 6 bases from V and 2 bases from J; junction bases left unmatched: 13. The CDR3 DNA is TGTGCCAGCTCCCCGACTCCGGGACAGAGGACCTACGAGCAGTACTTC. It yields the protein CASSPTPGQRTYEQYF.

J is TRBJ2-4 and V is TRBV2; TRBD1 agrees at 8 bases. This CDR3 has 15 residues. Per the germline V gene, CDR1 is SNHLY and CDR2 is FYNNEI. The trim removed 0 bases at V and 4 bases at J, leaving 2 bases unmatched. CDR3: CASSEARTGKNIQYF. CDR3 sequence (DNA): TGTGCCAGCAGTGAAGCTAGGACAGGGAAAAACATTCAGTACTTC.

This chain uses TRBV29-1 with TRBJ1-1; D is unresolved. This CDR3 is 12 amino acids long. The ends were cut back, 3 bases at V and 4 bases at J, with 9 bases in the middle. Germline CDR1 SQVTM, CDR2 ANQGSEA. The chain's CDR3 is CSVDEQSTEAFF. As DNA, the CDR3 is TGCAGCGTTGACGAACAGAGCACTGAAGCTTTCTTT.

The chain employs TRBV30 and TRBJ1-1; no firm D call. Germline V lookup: CDR1 GTSNPN, CDR2 SVGIG (reference sequence). Trimming left V 0 bases short and J 1 base short, with 6 bases between. CDR3 length: 13 residues. The CDR3 here is CAWSVWPNTEAFF. The CDR3 DNA reads as TGTGCCTGGAGTGTCTGGCCGAACACTGAAGCTTTCTTT.

The rearrangement joins TRBV6-5 to TRBJ1-2, with a possible D match to TRBD1 (6 bases). Deletions cut 7 bases from V and 1 base from J, with 13 bases between. CDR1 and CDR2 from the germline V gene are MNHEY and SVGAGI. The CDR3 is 14 residues long. The CDR3 coding sequence is TGTGCCAGCAATACAGGGCGCTTTAACTATGGCTACACCTTC. This codes for CASNTGRFNYGYTF.

As to this clone: This same CDR3 is encoded by further DNA sequences in the sample. The rearrangement uses TRBV7-6 and TRBJ1-1, with 8 bases matching TRBD1. The CDR3 covers 15 residues. Germline V lookup: CDR1 SGHVS, CDR2 FNYEAQ. The J segment lost 1 base and the V segment lost 4 bases, leaving 5 bases of the junction unmatched. The DNA for the CDR3 is TGTGCCAGCAGCTCATTACAGGGGGGGAACACTGAAGCTTTCTTT. Its translation is CASSSLQGGNTEAFF.

The V call is TRBV7-9, the J call TRBJ2-4, with a weak D call TRBD2 (5 bases). The CDR3 spans 11 residues. From germline, CDR1 is SEHNR and CDR2 FQNEAQ (reference sequence). The V end lost 5 bases, the J end lost 15 bases, and 14 bases lay between the germline ends. The CDR3 here is CASSEEGVGYF. DNA of the CDR3: TGTGCCAGCAGCGAAGAGGGTGTAGGGTACTTC.

V is TRBV7-3 and J is TRBJ2-3; possible D gene TRBD1, 6 bases. CDR3 length: 13 amino acids. CDR1 SGHTA and CDR2 FQGTGA come from the germline V gene. The V and J ends lost 4 bases and 5 bases respectively, with 10 bases between them. CDR3 amino acids: CASSSQGRDTQYF. CDR3 sequence (DNA): TGTGCCAGCAGCTCCCAGGGGCGAGATACGCAGTATTTT.

The J gene is TRBJ1-2, the V gene TRBV9, with D hard to call. Germline V CDR1 and CDR2: SGDLS, YYNGEE. The CDR3 consists of 13 residues. V shed 4 bases and J shed 6 bases, with 13 bases lying between them. As DNA, the CDR3 is TGTGCCAGCAGCCCCCCGGCAGAGGATGGCTACACCTTC. As protein: CASSPPAEDGYTF. The whole variable domain, filled in from reference TRBV9 and TRBJ1-2, reads DSGVTQTPKHLITATGQRVTLRCSPRSGDLSVYWYQQSLDQGLQFLIQYYNGEERAKGNILERFSAQQFPDLHSELNLSSLELGDSALYFCASSPPAEDGYTFGSGTRLTVV.

The chain recombines TRBV19 with TRBJ1-3; D is unclear. The V and J ends lost 5 bases and 0 bases respectively, with 14 bases between them. The germline V gene has CDR1 LNHDA and CDR2 SQIVND (reference sequence). The CDR3 totals 16 residues. CDR3 in amino acids: CASSDLITASGNTIYF. For the CDR3, the DNA is TGTGCCAGTAGTGACCTCATAACAGCCTCTGGAAACACCATATATTTT.